The text below deals with one TCR beta chain. Which antigen it targets is not known. Base qualities are not recorded, but no much larger clone differs from it by a single base. Using the deep immunoSEQ assay, multiplex PCR amplified TCR CDR3 regions from genomic DNA. Extracted genomic DNA from each cell subset was distributed evenly across all wells of several immunoSEQ 96-well plates, and each plate was treated as a replicate. For sorted subsets, 200 to 250 ng of genomic DNA, equivalent to around 29,000 T cell genomes, went into each replicate PCR. Purified libraries were measured with a Qubit 3.0 fluorometer, size-checked on a Bioanalyzer 2100, and measured again with the KAPA Library Quantification kit. Each immunoSEQ 96-well plate was sequenced on its own single-read 150-cycle Illumina NextSeq 550 flow cell. In the paper's pipeline: Because the immunoSEQ output held only junctional sequences and lacked quality scores, the filtering could not match the filtering applied to full-length reads. Sequences were annotated with PyIR, a Python wrapper for IgBLAST v1.9, using IMGT germline references to assign V/J genes and CDR3. Any read was removed if the V/J assignment was weak (E-value above 1e-6), the CDR3 was missing, or the read contained stop codons, out-of-frame junctions, or ambiguous translated residues. V3J clonotypes were defined as sequences sharing an identical inferred V gene, J gene, and CDR3 amino acid sequence. Percentage overlap between repertoires was calculated by dividing the number of shared unique clonotypes by the size of the smaller repertoire. RTK rarefaction, the Chao1 estimator, and Recon v2.1 estimates of unobserved clonotypes were used to assess repertoire richness. OLGA was used to compute generation probabilities for all TCRbeta clonotypes that the gDNA method yielded from a few donors. TCRdb limited this immuneACCESS table to in-frame rearrangements with V and J called. A share of clones is missing; checked studies link under half to unresolved V genes, and the rest is unexplained. From that table come the V and J calls and clone size; the DNA was used to work out D and trimming. For this sample the table gives 800,000 to 1,200,000 clones, of which around 78% were detected only once. The top ten constitute approximately 0.5% of the sample.

Healthy HIV-negative adults with no recently reported acute infections or vaccinations were included as donors. All donors were Caucasian adults living in Nashville, Tennessee, USA. CD4+ T cells were enriched by magnetic negative selection, after which naive cells were positively selected on CD45RA and the negative fraction was taken as the memory subset. Blood was obtained by leukapheresis, after which PBMCs were separated by Ficoll-Histopaque density gradient centrifugation and cryopreserved in liquid nitrogen vapor phase. Analytical flow cytometry was used to check the purity and quantity of every magnetically sorted T cell population. From each sorted fraction, genomic DNA was isolated and quantified by UV absorbance on a Nanodrop 2000c. This entry is derived from a study of shared clonotypes between healthy human individuals (dated by TCRdb to the early 2020s). General notes on the study: The cohort comprised a couple of women and a few men aged 18 to 49 years. For each donor, CD4 naive and CD4 memory were each run on three plates, CD8 naive on two plates, and CD8 memory on one plate. The study deeply sequenced blood TCR repertoires of 5 or 6 healthy adults to estimate repertoire size and the extent of clonotype sharing between individuals. Between about 0.8 and 9 billion PBMCs per donor were obtained by leukapheresis. To increase sequencing depth and limit assay-specific biases, TCR repertoire library preparation and sequencing were carried out by different laboratories using diverse techniques. Points the paper makes about the study in general: Pairwise subsampling led to the expectation that sequencing depth would affect the degree of clonotype sharing among donors. Naive subsets generally had larger estimated clonotype richness than memory subsets. Because the study included a small number of donors, the genetic and exposure-history diversity represented was limited. Across a handful of donors, about 5% of naive CD4, roughly 3.5% of naive CD8, 2% to 2.5% of memory CD4, and approximately 0.42% of memory CD8 clonotypes were shared. Compared with non-shared clonotypes, clonotypes shared by all four sorted-subset donors had higher generation probabilities. Incomplete sequencing was indicated by rarefaction of sorted-subset datasets, despite the large sequencing depth. Sampling was limited to blood, and TCR repertoires in tissue likely differ from TCR repertoires in blood.

V and J are truncated by 6 bases and 0 bases respectively, leaving an intervening sequence of 9 bases. The CDR3 spans 14 residues, from the cysteine through the phenylalanine. The kept DNA is CDR3 alone, 42 bases in frame from the first base. The germline V gene (reference sequence) gives CDR1 as LNHDA and CDR2 as SQIVND. The sample taken for sequencing was memory CD4+ T cells from PBMCs. In light of the paper, this sample's cell subset or site label describes: CD45RA-negative fraction. The chain is encoded by TRBV19 joined to TRBJ1-5, with no confidently assigned D gene. The TCR originated in a man aged 18 to 35 in good health. Some clones in this sample may be carry-over from other donors' samples. The nucleotide sequence reads as follows: TGTGCCAGTAGATTCGGGGTTAGCAATCAGCCCCAGCATTTT. This is translated as CASRFGVSNQPQHF.